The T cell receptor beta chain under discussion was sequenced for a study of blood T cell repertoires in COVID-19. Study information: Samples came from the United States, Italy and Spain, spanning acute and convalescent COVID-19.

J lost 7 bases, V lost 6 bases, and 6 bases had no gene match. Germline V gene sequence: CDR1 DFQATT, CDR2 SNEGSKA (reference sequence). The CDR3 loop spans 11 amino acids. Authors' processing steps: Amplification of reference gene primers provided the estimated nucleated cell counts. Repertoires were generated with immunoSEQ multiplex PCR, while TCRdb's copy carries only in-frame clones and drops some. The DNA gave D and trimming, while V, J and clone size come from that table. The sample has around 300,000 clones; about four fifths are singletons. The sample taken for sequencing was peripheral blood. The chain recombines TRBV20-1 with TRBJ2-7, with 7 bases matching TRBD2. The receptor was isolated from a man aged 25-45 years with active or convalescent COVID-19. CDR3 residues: CSASGTIEQYF. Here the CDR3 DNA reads TGCAGTGCCTCCGGGACTATTGAGCAGTACTTC.